A single T cell receptor (beta chain) is shown here with its context. The antigen remains unidentified. The sample comes from a study of siplizumab effects on memory and regulatory T cells. Study-wide points: Naive T cells apparently outstripped memory cells in diversity and seemed major alloresponse contributors. Siplizumab significantly decreased alloreactive sequences from unstimulated CD4+ memory cells.

Trimming took 2 bases from V and 2 from J; bases not matched to a gene: 6. The germline V gene has CDR1 MNHEY and CDR2 SMNVEV (reference sequence). The CDR3 is 15 residues long. Each sample yielded about 9.9 x 10^4 assayed TCR templates. Generated by immunoSEQ multiplex PCR, the TCRdb table keeps only in-frame clones and is missing some. This table holds some 97,000 clones, about 92% found once. V is TRBV27 and J is TRBJ2-7, with TRBD2 matching 7 bases. The receptor's source is a human donor in good health. The sequenced sample consisted of Tregs sorted from blood. CDR3 DNA: TGTGCCAGCAGTTTAACAGCGGGACCGGCCTACGAGCAGTACTTC. This gives the protein CASSLTAGPAYEQYF.